This entry describes one T cell receptor beta chain. This clonotype was seen only a few times. What this receptor recognizes is not known. No qualities accompany the bases; no much larger clone lies one base away. V and J are trimmed by 2 bases and 10 bases, and the gene matches miss 9 bases of the junction. Inclusive of the bounding cysteine and phenylalanine, the CDR3 is 13 residues long. The read is trimmed to its CDR3 DNA, 39 bases read in frame from base 1. CDR1 and CDR2 are read off the germline V gene (reference sequence) as DFQATT and SNEGSKA. Libraries were prepared through PCR. At the Johns Hopkins FTIC core, DNA from the cultured CD4+ T cells underwent TCR sequencing with the Oncomine TCR Beta short-read assay. The QIAamp micro DNA kit was used to extract genomic DNA from the cultured CD4+ T cells. Oncomine TCR Beta libraries made from cultured CD4+ T cells were pooled using unique dual indexes and sequenced on an Illumina iSeq 100. The original pipeline was this. Non-productive sequences were removed, and CDR3s that did not start with C, did not end with F or W, or were shorter than 7 amino acids were discarded. The MANAFEST web application was used to identify antigen-specific clonotypes by comparing peptide-stimulated wells against reference wells and other culture wells. An FDR below 0.05, an odds ratio above 5, and a productive frequency above 0.1% in at least two of three replicate wells were required for clones to be considered positive. A clonotype was classed as cross-reactive if the clonotype showed significant expansion both in SARS-CoV-2 spike wells and in at least one common cold coronavirus spike condition. Levenshtein distances (stringdist) and unrooted phylogenetic trees (ape) in R version 3.6.1 were used to assess CDR3 homology. Clones were called with MiXCR by TCRdb after fastp trimmed the public reads at Q25, and only in-frame beta chains were retained. CDR3 protein duplicates are merged, each entry listing the most common genes and DNA. The V and J calls and clone size come from TCRdb's table, not from the authors' own analysis. This sample lists approximately 11,000 distinct CDR3 sequences; 55% to 70% were detected once. In total, the top ten clones hold more than 13% of the sample.

This sample was included in a study of vaccination and CD4 T cells after COVID-19 (dated by TCRdb to the early 2020s). For the study in its entirety: Convalescent patients had a positive SARS-CoV-2 result on nasal swab PCR, and of these patients, fewer than ten had mild disease and one had severe disease. Post-COVID blood samples from convalescent patients were collected a median of about 100 days after diagnosis, with a range of 35 to 161 days. Two doses of either the Pfizer-BioNTech BNT162b2 vaccine (n=8) or the Moderna mRNA-1273 vaccine (n=2) were administered to participants. The convalescent cohort comprised six males and four females, including two Hispanic individuals, seven Caucasians, two Asians and one multiracial person. For stimulating the cultures, overlapping spike peptide pools were used, derived from SARS-CoV-2 as well as from the common cold coronaviruses HCoV-NL63, HCoV-OC43 and HCoV-229E. The time from the second vaccine dose to post-vaccine blood sampling had a median of 72 days and ranged from about 14 to 241 days. In control cultures, a CEFX viral epitope pool was used as positive control, an HIV-1 Nef peptide pool was used as negative control, or no peptide was added. In ten to eleven COVID-19 convalescent patients and a few infection-naive healthy vaccine recipients, researchers compared the spike-specific CD4+ TCR repertoire from before mRNA vaccination with the repertoire from after. What the research found in general, with its limitations: Only a relatively small number of convalescent patients were included in the study, and early timepoints following natural infection were not analyzed. In convalescent patients, a median 86.3% of post-vaccine SARS-CoV-2-reactive clones were detected only after vaccination, and vaccine-specific priming was suggested by this finding. An increase in the median number of SARS-CoV-2-reactive clonotypes from more than 20 after infection to 38 after vaccination was observed, but the change was not found to be significant. Of the vaccine-specific clones found in convalescent patients, nearly all (304 of 307) were mono-reactive for SARS-CoV-2 spike instead of being cross-reactive with common cold coronaviruses.

The label giving this sample's treatment or condition can be read as: approximately 9-day PBMC culture with coronavirus spike peptide pools or control peptides (ViraFEST assay). The ViraFEST assay was used in the study, in which antigen-specific T cells were expanded with peptide pools and expanded clonotypes were subsequently identified by TCR sequencing. The convalescent patients' positive SARS-CoV-2 PCR tests were from March to December 2020, which was before the Alpha, Beta and Delta variants emerged in the United States. Each well held some 2 million PBMCs cultured with 10 ug/ml peptide pools in IMDM containing around 5% human AB serum and around 10 IU/ml IL-2. On days 3 and 7, half of the culture medium was replaced with fresh IL-2-containing medium. CD4+ T cells were isolated after roughly 9 days of culture through negative selection using the EasySep CD4+ T cell isolation kit. Ficoll-Paque Plus gradient centrifugation was used to isolate PBMCs from whole blood, and the isolated PBMCs were then either used fresh or cryopreserved at -140C. Each culture condition was generally run in triplicate wells.

Sequencing was done on a sample of CD4+ T cells from blood, cultured in vitro. The origin of this receptor is a human donor who had recovered from COVID-19. Recombination linked TRBV20-1 to TRBJ1-1, with 8 central nucleotides matching TRBD1. Here is the DNA: TGCAGTGCTAGATACGGGACAGGCGTGGGAGCTTTCTTT. Its translation reads: CSARYGTGVGAFF.